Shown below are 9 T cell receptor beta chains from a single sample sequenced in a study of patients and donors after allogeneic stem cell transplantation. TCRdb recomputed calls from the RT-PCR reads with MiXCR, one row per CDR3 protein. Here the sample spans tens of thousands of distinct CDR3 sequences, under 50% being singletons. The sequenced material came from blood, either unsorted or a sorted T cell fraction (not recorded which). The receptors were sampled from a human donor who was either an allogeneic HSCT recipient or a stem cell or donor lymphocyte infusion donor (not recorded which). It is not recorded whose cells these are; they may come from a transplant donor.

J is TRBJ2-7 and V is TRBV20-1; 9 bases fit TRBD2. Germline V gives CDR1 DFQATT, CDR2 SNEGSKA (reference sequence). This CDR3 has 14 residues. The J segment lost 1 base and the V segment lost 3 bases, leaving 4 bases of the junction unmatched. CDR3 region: CSARRLADSYEQYF. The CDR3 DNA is TGCAGTGCTAGGAGACTAGCGGATTCCTACGAGCAGTACTTC.

CDR3 region: CATSRDPTRGAGENTQYF. Written as DNA, the CDR3 is TGTGCCACCAGCAGAGATCCCACCCGGGGGGCAGGAGAGAATACGCAGTATTTT. V usage is TRBV15 and J usage is TRBJ2-3, with D perhaps matching TRBD2 (7 bases). The germline V and J ends were trimmed by 0 bases and 7 bases, with 23 bases remaining between them. CDR3 size: 18 residues. CDR1 is LNHNV, CDR2 YYDKDF, per germline (reference sequence).

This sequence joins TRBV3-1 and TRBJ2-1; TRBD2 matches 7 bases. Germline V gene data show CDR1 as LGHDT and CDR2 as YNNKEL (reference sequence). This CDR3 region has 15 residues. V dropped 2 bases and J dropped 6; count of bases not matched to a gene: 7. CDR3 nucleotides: TGTGCCAGCAGCCAAATCGCTAGCGGAAGCAATGAGCAGTTCTTC. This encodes CASSQIASGSNEQFF.

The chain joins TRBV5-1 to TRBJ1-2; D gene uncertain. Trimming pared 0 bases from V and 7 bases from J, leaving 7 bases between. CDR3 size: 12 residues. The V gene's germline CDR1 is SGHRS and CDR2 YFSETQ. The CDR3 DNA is TGCGCCAGCAGCTTGGACCGGGGTGGCTACACCTTC. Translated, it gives CASSLDRGGYTF.

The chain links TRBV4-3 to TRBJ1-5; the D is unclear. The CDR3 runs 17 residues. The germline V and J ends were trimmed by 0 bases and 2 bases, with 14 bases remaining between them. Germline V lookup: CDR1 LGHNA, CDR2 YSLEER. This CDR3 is CASSQEPAASGNQPQHF. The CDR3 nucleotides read TGCGCCAGCAGCCAAGAACCGGCCGCCTCAGGCAATCAGCCCCAGCATTTT.

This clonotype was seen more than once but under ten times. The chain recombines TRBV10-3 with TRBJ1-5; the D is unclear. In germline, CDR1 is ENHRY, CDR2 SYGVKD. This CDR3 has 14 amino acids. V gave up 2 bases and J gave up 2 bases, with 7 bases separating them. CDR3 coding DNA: TGTGCCATCAGTGAGGATCCAGGCAATCAGCCCCAGCATTTT. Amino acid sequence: CAISEDPGNQPQHF.

The chain's CDR3 is CASSQDRGRTNYGYTF. CDR3 sequence (DNA): TGTGCCAGCAGCCAAGACAGGGGAAGAACTAACTATGGCTACACCTTC. The V gene is TRBV4-2, the J gene TRBJ1-2, with a tentative D call TRBD1 (6 bases). There are 16 residues in the CDR3. Trimming left V 0 bases short and J 0 bases short, with 11 bases between. Germline loops: CDR1 LGHNA, CDR2 YNFKEQ.

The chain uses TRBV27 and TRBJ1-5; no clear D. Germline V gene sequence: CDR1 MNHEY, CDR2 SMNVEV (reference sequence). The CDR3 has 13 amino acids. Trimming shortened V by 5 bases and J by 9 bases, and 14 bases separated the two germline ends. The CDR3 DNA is TGTGCCAGCAGTGGAAACAGAGTCTGGCCCCAGCATTTT. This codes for CASSGNRVWPQHF.

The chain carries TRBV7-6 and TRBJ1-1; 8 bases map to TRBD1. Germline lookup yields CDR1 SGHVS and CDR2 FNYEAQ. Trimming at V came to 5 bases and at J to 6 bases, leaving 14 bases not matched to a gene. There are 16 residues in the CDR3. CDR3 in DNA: TGTGCCAGCAGCGAAGGGACAGGCCTACGAAGCGCTGAAGCTTTCTTT. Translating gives CASSEGTGLRSAEAFF.